The text below deals with one TCR beta chain. Study processing details: Researchers report that nucleated cell counts were estimated from reference gene primer amplification. This table comes from immunoSEQ multiplex PCR, and its TCRdb copy is limited to in-frame clones, with some not included. V, J and clone size reflect that table, while D and trimming were determined from the DNA. This table has over 150,000 clones, 84% appearing once. Germline V gene lookup returns CDR1 MNHNS and CDR2 SASEGT. This CDR3 is 13 amino acids long. The ends were cut back, 3 bases at V and 8 bases at J, with 13 bases in the middle. The sample is drawn from a study of blood T cell repertoires in COVID-19. Looking at the study overall: Researchers got acute and convalescent COVID-19 samples from the United States, Italy and Spain. The analysed material was cDNA or gDNA that came from T cells, B-cell-depleted T cells, or PBMCs.

The TCR was taken from a man between 65 and 79 years old with active or convalescent COVID-19. The chain has TRBV6-1 and TRBJ1-2, with TRBD1 as a possible D gene (5 bases). Sequencing input: peripheral blood. CDR3 nucleotides: TGTGCCAGCAGTGAGGGTGAAGGGGTCGGCTACACCTTC. Translating gives CASSEGEGVGYTF.